The entry below gives a single T cell receptor (beta chain) sequence along with its context. A single count supports this clone. Its cognate antigen has yet to be identified. Base qualities are not recorded, but no much larger clone differs from it by a single base. An Illumina MiSeq was used to sequence the TCRbeta libraries, yielding an average of approximately 40,000 productive templates per sample. Using multiplex PCR amplification, the immunoSEQ assay generated the TCRbeta CDR3 libraries. The study's own analysis went as follows. Repertoire diversity was computed as previously defined, with values near 0 indicating extremely monoclonal samples. TCRdb re-hosts the immuneACCESS table, in-frame sequences only. Its copies lack some clones; in the studies checked, an unresolved V gene accounts for under half of them, and the cause for the rest is not known. From that table come the V and J calls and clone size; the DNA was used to work out D and trimming. The table for this sample lists 25,000 to 30,000 clones; roughly 80% of them were counted only once. Together, the top ten hold approximately 30% of the sample.

These data belong to a study of STAT3 mutations in large granular lymphocyte leukemia (dated by TCRdb to between 2017 and 2020). The study in broad terms: In roughly half of the longitudinally sequenced T-LGLL patients, canonical activating STAT3 mutations were detected. Over half of the T-LGLL patients were given one or more immunosuppressive therapy regimens, and around 40% of those treated had a hematologic response. To reconstruct clonal hierarchy and dynamics, serial deep sequencing of TCRbeta CDR3 and STAT3 was performed in patients with T-cell large granular lymphocyte leukemia. From an initial cohort of 207 LGL patients, about 20 representative T-LGLL cases were selected for longitudinal TCRbeta and STAT3 sequencing. A couple of patients with natural killer LGL leukemia were also sequenced longitudinally as controls within the study. Each patient was sequenced at an average of about 4 time points, ranging from 2 to 8 samplings.

The CDR3 numbers 13 residues from cysteine through phenylalanine. Only the CDR3 DNA stays, 39 bases, in frame from base 1. Trimming costs V 0 bases and J 4 bases, and their ends lie 6 bases apart. Taken from the germline V gene, the CDR1 and CDR2 loops are KGHSH and LQKENI. The same DNA, extracted from blood mononuclear cells, served for both TCR sequencing and STAT3 sequencing. What the work shows at the level of the full study, not this receptor alone: Persisting codominant clonotypes in some patients meant a small but highly pathogenic clone may have been missed. Dominant TCR clone burden was found to exceed STAT3 mutant burden in several patients, suggesting that STAT3 mutation arose secondarily within a pre-expanded clone. Every T-LGLL patient showed at least one immunodominant TCRbeta clonotype, and about half showed multiple immunodominant subclonotypes. Because no samples were available when a clone first appeared, clonal expansion had to be inferred from samplings taken at other points. In 6 of 18 patients, TCR clonotype switching occurred after therapy, and every newly emerging clone was STAT3 wild type. Linking therapy response to changes in TCR clonal burden was complicated by variable intervals between samplings and by differing treatment regimens.

The sequence came from a woman in her 50s with T-cell large granular lymphocyte leukemia. Some clones in this sample may be carry-over from other donors' samples. The age is the age at diagnosis. The sequenced sample consisted of peripheral blood mononuclear cells. The rearranged chain carries TRBV18 and TRBJ2-5; no D gene is confidently identified. The nucleotide sequence reads as follows: TGTGCCAGCTCACCACCGAGTACAGAGACCCAGTACTTC. Its translation reads: CASSPPSTETQYF.